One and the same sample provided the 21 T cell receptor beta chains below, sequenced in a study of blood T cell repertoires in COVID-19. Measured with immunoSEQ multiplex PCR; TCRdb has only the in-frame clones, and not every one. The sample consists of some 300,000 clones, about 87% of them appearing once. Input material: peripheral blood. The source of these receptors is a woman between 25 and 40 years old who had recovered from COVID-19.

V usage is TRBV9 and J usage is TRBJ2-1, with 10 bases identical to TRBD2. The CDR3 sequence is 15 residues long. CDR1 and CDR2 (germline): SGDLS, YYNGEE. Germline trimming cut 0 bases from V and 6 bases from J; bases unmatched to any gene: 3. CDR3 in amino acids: CASSVELAGSNEQFF. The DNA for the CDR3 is TGTGCCAGCAGCGTAGAACTAGCGGGGAGCAATGAGCAGTTCTTC.

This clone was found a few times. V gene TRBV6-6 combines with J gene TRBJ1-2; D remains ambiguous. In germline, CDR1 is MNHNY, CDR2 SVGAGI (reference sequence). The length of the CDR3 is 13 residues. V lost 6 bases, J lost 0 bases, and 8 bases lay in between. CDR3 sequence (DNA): TGTGCCAGCAGCCCAAATGCTAACTATGGCTACACCTTC. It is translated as CASSPNANYGYTF.

CDR3 region: CASSDVGGSSDEQFF. CDR3 bases: TGTGCCAGCAGTGACGTAGGGGGCAGTTCAGATGAGCAGTTCTTC. V usage is TRBV2 and J usage is TRBJ2-1, with 7 bases matching TRBD1. CDR3 length: 15 amino acids. Losses at the gene ends were 3 bases for V and 8 bases for J; bases not matched to a gene: 10. Germline V gives CDR1 SNHLY, CDR2 FYNNEI.

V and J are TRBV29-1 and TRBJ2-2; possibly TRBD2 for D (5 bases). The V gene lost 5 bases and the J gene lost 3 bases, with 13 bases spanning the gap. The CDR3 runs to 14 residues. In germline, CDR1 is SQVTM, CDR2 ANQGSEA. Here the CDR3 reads CSVRVGRDTGELFF. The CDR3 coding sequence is TGCAGCGTTCGTGTAGGGAGAGACACCGGGGAGCTGTTTTTT.

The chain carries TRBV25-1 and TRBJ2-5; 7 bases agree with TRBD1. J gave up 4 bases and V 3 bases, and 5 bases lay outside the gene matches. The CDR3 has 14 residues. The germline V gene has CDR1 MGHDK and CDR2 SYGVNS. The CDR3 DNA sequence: TGTGCCAGCAGTGAGACAGGGTGGGGAGAGACCCAGTACTTC. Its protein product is CASSETGWGETQYF.

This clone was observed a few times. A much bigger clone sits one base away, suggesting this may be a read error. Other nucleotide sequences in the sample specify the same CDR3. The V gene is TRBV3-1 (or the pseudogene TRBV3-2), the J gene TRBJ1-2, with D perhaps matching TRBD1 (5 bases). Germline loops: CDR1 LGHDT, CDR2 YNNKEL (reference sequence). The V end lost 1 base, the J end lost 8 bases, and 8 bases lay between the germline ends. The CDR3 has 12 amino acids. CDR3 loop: CASSQGPGGYTF. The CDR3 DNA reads TGTGCCAGCAGCCAAGGTCCAGGGGGCTACACCTTC.

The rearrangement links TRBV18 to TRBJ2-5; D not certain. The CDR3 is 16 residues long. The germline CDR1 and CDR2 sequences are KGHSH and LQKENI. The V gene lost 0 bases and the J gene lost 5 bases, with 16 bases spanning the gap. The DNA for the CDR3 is TGTGCCAGCTCACCACCACGCAATGCACACAGTGAGACCCAGTACTTC. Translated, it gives CASSPPRNAHSETQYF.

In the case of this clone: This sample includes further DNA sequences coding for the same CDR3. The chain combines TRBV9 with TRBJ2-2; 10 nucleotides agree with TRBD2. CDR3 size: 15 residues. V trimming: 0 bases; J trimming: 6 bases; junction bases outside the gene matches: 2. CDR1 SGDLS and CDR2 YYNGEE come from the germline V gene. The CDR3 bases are TGTGCCAGCAGCGTAGCGAGCGGGGGGGCCGGGGAGCTGTTTTTT. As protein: CASSVASGGAGELFF.

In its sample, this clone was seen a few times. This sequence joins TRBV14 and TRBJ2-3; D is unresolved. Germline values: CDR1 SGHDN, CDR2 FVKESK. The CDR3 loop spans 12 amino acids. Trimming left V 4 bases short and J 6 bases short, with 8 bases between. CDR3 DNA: TGTGCCAGCAGCCCGCTAGGTGATACGCAGTATTTT. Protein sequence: CASSPLGDTQYF. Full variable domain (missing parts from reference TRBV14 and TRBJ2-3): EAGVTQFPSHSVIEKGQTVTLRCDPISGHDNLYWYRRVMGKEIKFLLHFVKESKQDESGMPNNRFLAERTGGTYSTLKVQPAELEDSGVYFCASSPLGDTQYFGPGTRLTVL.

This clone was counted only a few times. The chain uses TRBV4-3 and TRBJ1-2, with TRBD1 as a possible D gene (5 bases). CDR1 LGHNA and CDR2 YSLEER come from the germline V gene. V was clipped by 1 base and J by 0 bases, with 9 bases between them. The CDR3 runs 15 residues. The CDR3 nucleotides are TGCGCCAGCAGCCAAGTATCAGGGTCTAACTATGGCTACACCTTC. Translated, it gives CASSQVSGSNYGYTF.

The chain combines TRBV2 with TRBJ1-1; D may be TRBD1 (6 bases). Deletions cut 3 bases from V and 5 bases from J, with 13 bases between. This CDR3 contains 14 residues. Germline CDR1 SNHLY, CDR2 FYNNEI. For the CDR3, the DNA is TGTGCCAGCAGTGAGGGGGGGGCTGGGACTGAAGCTTTCTTT. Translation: CASSEGGAGTEAFF.

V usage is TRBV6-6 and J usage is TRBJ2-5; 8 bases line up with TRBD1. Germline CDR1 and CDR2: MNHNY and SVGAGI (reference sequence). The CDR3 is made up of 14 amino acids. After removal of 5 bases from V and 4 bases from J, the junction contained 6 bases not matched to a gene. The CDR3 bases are TGTGCCAGCAGTCCCGACAGGGGACGAGAGACCCAGTACTTC. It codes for CASSPDRGRETQYF.

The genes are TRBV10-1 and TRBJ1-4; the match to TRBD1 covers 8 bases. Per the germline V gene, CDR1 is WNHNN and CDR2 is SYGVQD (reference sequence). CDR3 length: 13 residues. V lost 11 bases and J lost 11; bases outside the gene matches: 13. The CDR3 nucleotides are TGCGCCCCCAGGCAGGGGGCGCGGGGGAAACTGTTTTTT. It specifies CAPRQGARGKLFF.

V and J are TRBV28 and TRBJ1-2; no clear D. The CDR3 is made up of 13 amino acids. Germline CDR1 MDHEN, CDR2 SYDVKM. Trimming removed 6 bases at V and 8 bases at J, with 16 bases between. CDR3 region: CASSSITFSGYTF. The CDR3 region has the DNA TGTGCCAGCAGCTCTATAACTTTCTCGGGCTACACCTTC.

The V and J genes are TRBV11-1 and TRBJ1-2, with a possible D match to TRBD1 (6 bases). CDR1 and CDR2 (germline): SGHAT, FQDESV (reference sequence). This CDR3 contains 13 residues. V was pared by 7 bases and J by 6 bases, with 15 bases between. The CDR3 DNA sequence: TGTGCCAGCACCCATGCGGGGGGCGATGGCTACACCTTC. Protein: CASTHAGGDGYTF. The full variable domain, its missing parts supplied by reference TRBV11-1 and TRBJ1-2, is EAEVAQSPRYKITEKSQAVAFWCDPISGHATLYWYRQILGQGPELLVQFQDESVVDDSQLPKDRFSAERLKGVDSTLKIQPAELGDSAMYLCASTHAGGDGYTFGSGTRLTVV.

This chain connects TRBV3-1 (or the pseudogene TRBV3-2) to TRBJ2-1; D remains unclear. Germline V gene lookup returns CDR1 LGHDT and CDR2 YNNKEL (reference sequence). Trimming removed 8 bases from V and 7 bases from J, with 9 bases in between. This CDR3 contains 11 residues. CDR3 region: CASGSGNEQFF. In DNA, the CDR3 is TGTGCCAGCGGGTCCGGGAATGAGCAGTTCTTC.

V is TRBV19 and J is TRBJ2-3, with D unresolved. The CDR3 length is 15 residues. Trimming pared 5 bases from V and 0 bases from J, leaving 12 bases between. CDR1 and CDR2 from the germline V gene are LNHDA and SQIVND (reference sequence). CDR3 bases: TGTGCCAGTAGTCCGCGGCGGTCTAGCACAGATACGCAGTATTTT. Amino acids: CASSPRRSSTDTQYF.

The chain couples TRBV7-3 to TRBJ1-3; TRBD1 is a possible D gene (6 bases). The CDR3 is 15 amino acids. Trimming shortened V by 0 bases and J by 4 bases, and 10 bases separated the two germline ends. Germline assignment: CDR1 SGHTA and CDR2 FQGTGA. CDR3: CASSLTPGAGNTIYF. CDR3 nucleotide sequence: TGTGCCAGCAGCTTAACGCCAGGGGCAGGAAACACCATATATTTT.

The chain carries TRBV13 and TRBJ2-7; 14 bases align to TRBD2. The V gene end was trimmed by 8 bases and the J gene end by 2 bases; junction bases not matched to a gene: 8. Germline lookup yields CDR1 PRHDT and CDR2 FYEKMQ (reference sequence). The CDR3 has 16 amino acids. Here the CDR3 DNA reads TGTGCCAGCGGACTGACTAGCGGGGGGGGCACCTACGAGCAGTACTTC. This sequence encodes CASGLTSGGGTYEQYF.

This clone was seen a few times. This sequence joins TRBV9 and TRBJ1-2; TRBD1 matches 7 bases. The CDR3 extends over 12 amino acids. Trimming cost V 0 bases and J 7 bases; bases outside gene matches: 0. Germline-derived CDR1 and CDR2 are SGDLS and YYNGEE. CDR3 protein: CASSVEGAGYTF. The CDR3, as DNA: TGTGCCAGCAGCGTAGAGGGGGCTGGCTACACCTTC.

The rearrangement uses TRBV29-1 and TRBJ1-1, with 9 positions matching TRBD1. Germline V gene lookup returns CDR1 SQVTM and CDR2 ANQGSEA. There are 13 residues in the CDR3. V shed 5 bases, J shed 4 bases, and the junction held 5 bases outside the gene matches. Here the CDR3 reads CSVNRGPSTEAFF. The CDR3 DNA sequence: TGCAGCGTTAACAGGGGGCCTAGCACTGAAGCTTTCTTT.